This T cell receptor beta chain is drawn from a study of OX40 agonist ivuxolimab in advanced cancers. Study-level results: The work left the antigen specificity of expanded peripheral T cells undetermined.

CDR1 and CDR2 from the germline V gene are SEHNR and FQNEAQ (reference sequence). V was cut by 1 base and J by 9 bases, with 16 bases left in between. This CDR3 spans 15 amino acids. A remark on this clone: The antigen is undetermined.

Some clones are missing from TCRdb's copy, which holds only in-frame ones; the method was immunoSEQ multiplex PCR. The repertoire holds around 50,000 clones, with 80% to 95% as singletons. This receptor was taken from an adult with an advanced solid tumor such as melanoma, head and neck, liver or kidney cancer. The chain employs TRBV7-9 and TRBJ2-1; D possibly corresponds to TRBD2 (7 bases). The material sequenced was CD4+ or CD8+ T cells sorted from blood, taken in a trial of the OX40 agonist ivuxolimab. The CDR3 DNA sequence: TGTGCCAGCAGCTTAGTTGGGGGGGCGCAGGGTGAGCAGTTCTTC. It is translated as CASSLVGGAQGEQFF.